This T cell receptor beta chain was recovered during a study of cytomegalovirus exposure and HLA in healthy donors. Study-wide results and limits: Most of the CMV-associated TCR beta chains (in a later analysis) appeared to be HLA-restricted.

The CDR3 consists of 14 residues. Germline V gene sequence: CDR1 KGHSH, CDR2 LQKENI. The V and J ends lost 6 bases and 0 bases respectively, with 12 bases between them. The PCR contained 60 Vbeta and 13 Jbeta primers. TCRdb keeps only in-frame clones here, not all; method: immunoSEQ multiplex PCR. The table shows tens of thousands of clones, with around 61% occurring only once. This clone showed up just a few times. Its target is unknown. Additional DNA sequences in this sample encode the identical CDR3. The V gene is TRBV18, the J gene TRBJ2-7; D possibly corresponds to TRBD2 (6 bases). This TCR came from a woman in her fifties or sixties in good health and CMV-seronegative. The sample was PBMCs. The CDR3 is CASSPGLVSYEQYF. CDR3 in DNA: TGTGCCAGCTCGCCGGGACTCGTCTCCTACGAGCAGTACTTC.